This TCR beta chain was captured by sequencing in a study of T cells in Graves' hyperthyroidism and ophthalmopathy. Study results and limitations: A model built on 13 V-J features separated ophthalmopathy from stable hyperthyroidism.

Trimming cost V 5 bases and J 4 bases; bases outside gene matches: 12. The CDR3 spans 15 residues. Germline CDR1 DFQATT, CDR2 SNEGSKA (reference sequence). This clonotype was counted ten times or more. Its antigen is unknown. From RNA transcripts, TCR beta CDR3 regions were amplified. A set of HTBI primers served as the primers for a first-round RT-PCR of the TCR CDR3. A single record per CDR3 protein comes from TCRdb applying MiXCR to the multiplex PCR reads. The sample gives under 350,000 distinct CDR3 sequences, under 25% of which show up once; less than 65% is in the top ten. The sequence derives from a woman aged 50 to 60 with Graves' hyperthyroidism. The chain carries TRBV20-1 and TRBJ2-7, with TRBD2 matching over 9 bases. The sequenced material came from blood. CDR3 sequence reads: CSAQFAGGRIYEQYF. The CDR3 DNA follows: TGCAGTGCTCAGTTCGCGGGGGGGCGTATATACGAGCAGTACTTC.